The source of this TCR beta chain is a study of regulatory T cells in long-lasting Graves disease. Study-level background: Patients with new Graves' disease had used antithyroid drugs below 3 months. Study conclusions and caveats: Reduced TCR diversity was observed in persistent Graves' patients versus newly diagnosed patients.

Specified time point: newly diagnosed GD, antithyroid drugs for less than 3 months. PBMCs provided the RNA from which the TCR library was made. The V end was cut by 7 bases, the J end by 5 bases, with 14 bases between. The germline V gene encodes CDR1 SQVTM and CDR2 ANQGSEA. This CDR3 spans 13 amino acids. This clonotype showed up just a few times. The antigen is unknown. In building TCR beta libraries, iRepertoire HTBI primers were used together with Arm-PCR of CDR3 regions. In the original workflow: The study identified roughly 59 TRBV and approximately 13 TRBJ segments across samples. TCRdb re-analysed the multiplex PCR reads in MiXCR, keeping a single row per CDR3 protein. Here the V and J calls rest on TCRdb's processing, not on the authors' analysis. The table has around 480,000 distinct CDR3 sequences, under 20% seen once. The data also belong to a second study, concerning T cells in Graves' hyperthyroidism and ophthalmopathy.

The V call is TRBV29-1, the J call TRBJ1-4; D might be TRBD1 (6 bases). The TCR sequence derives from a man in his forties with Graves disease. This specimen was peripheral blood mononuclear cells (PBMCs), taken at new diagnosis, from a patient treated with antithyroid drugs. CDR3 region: CSAGGTPNEKLFF. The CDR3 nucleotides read TGCAGCGCTGGAGGGACACCGAATGAAAAACTGTTTTTT. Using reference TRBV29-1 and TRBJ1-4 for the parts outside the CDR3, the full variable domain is SAVISQKPSRDICQRGTSLTIQCQVDSQVTMMFWYRQQPGQSLTLIATANQGSEATYESGFVIDKFPISRPNLTFSTLTVSNMSPEDSSIYLCSAGGTPNEKLFFGSGTQLSVL.